A selection of T cell receptor beta chains follows, all from one sample in a study of blood T cell repertoires in COVID-19. Method: immunoSEQ multiplex PCR; TCRdb's copy keeps in-frame clones and lacks some. The sample includes about 210,000 clones, 80% to 90% of them seen just once. The source material was peripheral blood. These receptors were taken from a woman in her 50s with acute or convalescent COVID-19. The CDR3 runs from the conserved cysteine through the conserved F or W. Each record gives: D gene, clone size, J gene, V gene, CDR3 DNA, CDR3 protein. A D gene is named only where the DNA matches it firmly. Part of the rows lack a size; the others show once, few, many or a class for expanded clones.

TRBD1 once TRBJ2-7 TRBV15 TGTGCCACCAGCAGAGAGGACAGGGGATCCTACGAGCAGTACTTC CATSREDRGSYEQYF
NA NA TRBJ1-2 TRBV15 TGTGCCACCAGCAGAGGAGGGACGGGGGGCTATGGCTACACCTTC CATSRGGTGGYGYTF
NA once TRBJ2-3 TRBV27 TGTGCCAGCAGTCTACCTGGGCCCAGGAGGGAGACAGATACGCAGTATTTT CASSLPGPRRETDTQYF
NA NA TRBJ2-5 TRBV11-3 TGTGCCAGCAGCTCTGGGACAAGCCAAGAGACCCAGTACTTC CASSSGTSQETQYF
NA NA TRBJ1-2 TRBV6-5 TGTGCCAGCATCCTATCCCATAACTATGGCTACACCTTC CASILSHNYGYTF
TRBD2 few TRBJ2-7 TRBV2 TGTGCCACCGCCGTTCGGGAGGGCTCCTACGAGCAGTACTTC CATAVREGSYEQYF
NA once TRBJ1-4 TRBV10-3 TGTGCCATCAGTGACACCAAGACGGACAGTGGAAGTGAAAAACTGTTTTTT CAISDTKTDSGSEKLFF
NA NA TRBJ2-5 TRBV5-1 TGCGCCAGCAGCTCCCGGACTTCAGGACCGGAGACCCAGTACTTC CASSSRTSGPETQYF
TRBD1 NA TRBJ2-7 TRBV27 TGTGCCAGCAGTTTGAGACAGGGGGCCTCCTACGAGCAGTACTTC CASSLRQGASYEQYF
TRBD2 NA TRBJ2-3 TRBV2 TGTGCCAGCAGTGCGGCCCAACCGGGACTAGCGGGACCCACAGATACGCAGTATTTT CASSAAQPGLAGPTDTQYF
TRBD2 NA TRBJ2-7 TRBV12-3/TRBV12-4 TGTGCCAGCAGTTCCGGCGGGGGAGAGCAGTACTTC CASSSGGGEQYF
NA NA TRBJ2-5 TRBV15 TGTGCCACCAGCAGGCAGGCCCCCCAAGAGACCCAGTACTTC CATSRQAPQETQYF
NA NA TRBJ1-5 TRBV12-3/TRBV12-4 TGTGCCAGCAGTTTCGCAGGGAATCAGCCCCAGCATTTT CASSFAGNQPQHF
TRBD1 NA TRBJ2-2 TRBV19 TGTGCCAGTAGTCAGCGACAGGGGGCGAACGGGGAGCTGTTTTTT CASSQRQGANGELFF
NA NA TRBJ2-7 TRBV27 TGTGCCAGCAGTTTAAAAAGAGCCTCCTACGAGCAGTACTTC CASSLKRASYEQYF
NA NA TRBJ1-2 TRBV15 TGTGCCACCAGCAGAGATCAGTGGCAGGACTATGGCTACACCTTC CATSRDQWQDYGYTF
TRBD2 NA TRBJ2-3 TRBV28 TGTGCCAGCAGTCCTCTGCAGGGACTAGCGGGAGGGTTCGCAGATACGCAGTATTTT CASSPLQGLAGGFADTQYF
NA NA TRBJ2-1 TRBV10-1 TGCGCCAGCAGTGAGTCGGTAGGGGTTGAGCAGTTCTTC CASSESVGVEQFF
NA NA TRBJ1-1 TRBV19 TGTGCCAGTAAAAAATCAGGGGCCGCGACGAACTTGAACACTGAAGCTTTCTTT CASKKSGAATNLNTEAFF
TRBD1 once TRBJ2-7 TRBV12-3/TRBV12-4 TGTGCCAGTGGACAGGGAAACGAGCAGTACTTC CASGQGNEQYF
NA NA TRBJ2-2 TRBV9 TGTGCCAGCAGATCGGGAGTAGGGACCGGGGAGCTGTTTTTT CASRSGVGTGELFF
TRBD1 NA TRBJ1-6 TRBV18 TGTGCCAGCTCACAAGGACAGGGAGCGAACTCACCCCTCCACTTT CASSQGQGANSPLHF
TRBD1 NA TRBJ2-5 TRBV9 TGTGCCAGCAGCGCGGGACAGCAAGAGACCCAGTACTTC CASSAGQQETQYF